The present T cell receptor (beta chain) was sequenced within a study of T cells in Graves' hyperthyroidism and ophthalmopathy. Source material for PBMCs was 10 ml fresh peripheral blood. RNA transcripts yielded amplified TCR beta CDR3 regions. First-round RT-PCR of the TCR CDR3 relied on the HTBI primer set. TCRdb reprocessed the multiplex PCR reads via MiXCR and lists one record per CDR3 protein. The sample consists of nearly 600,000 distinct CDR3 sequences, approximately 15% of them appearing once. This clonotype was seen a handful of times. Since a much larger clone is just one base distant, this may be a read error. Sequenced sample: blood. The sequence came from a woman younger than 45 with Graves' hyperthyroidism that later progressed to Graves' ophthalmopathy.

CDR3 bases: TGTGTCAGCAGTTTCGGGGGGTTCAATCAGCCCCAGCATTTT. It yields the protein CVSSFGGFNQPQHF. The chain joins TRBV28 to TRBJ1-5; D may be TRBD1 (5 bases). Looked up from germline, CDR1 is MDHEN and CDR2 is SYDVKM. CDR3 size: 14 residues.